Below, 26 T cell receptor beta chains from the same sample are listed, as sequenced in a study of blood T cells in healthy people across ages. Primers used in a second PCR of about 6 to 11 cycles were a sample-barcoded 5' primer and a J-beta primer mix. MiXCR, run by TCRdb on the 5' RACE reads, gives a single entry per CDR3 protein. This sample has roughly 860,000 distinct CDR3 sequences, with 60% to 80% found just once. What was sequenced was blood. Source of these receptors: a man in his thirties or forties in good health.

This chain uses TRBV20-1 with TRBJ2-5, with D uncertain. The germline V gene encodes CDR1 DFQATT and CDR2 SNEGSKA (reference sequence). V was clipped by 1 base and J by 5 bases, with 5 bases between them. CDR3 length: 11 amino acids. CDR3 residues: CSARGQETQYF. DNA for the CDR3: TGCAGTGCTAGAGGGCAGGAGACCCAGTACTTC.

CDR3 residues: CASSSTGGARETQYF. The CDR3 nucleotides read TGTGCCAGCAGTTCGACAGGGGGCGCGCGTGAGACCCAGTACTTC. This chain joins TRBV12-3 or TRBV12-4 and TRBJ2-5; TRBD1 matches 10 bases. The CDR3 extends over 15 amino acids. J was trimmed by 5 bases and V by 4 bases; bases with no gene match: 7.

In its sample, this clonotype was seen once. This chain uses TRBV4-3 with TRBJ1-1; no clear D. CDR3 length: 14 residues. V was trimmed by 1 base and J by 1 base, leaving 7 bases between them. Germline values: CDR1 LGHNA, CDR2 YSLEER. CDR3 sequence reads: CASSQGAENTEAFF. CDR3 in DNA: TGCGCCAGCAGCCAAGGGGCGGAGAACACTGAAGCTTTCTTT.

This clonotype showed up just a few times. The rearrangement uses TRBV7-3 and TRBJ1-2; D remains ambiguous. Germline CDR1 SGHTA, CDR2 FQGTGA. CDR3 length: 14 amino acids. Trimming cost V 6 bases and J 2 bases, with 13 bases left between them. The CDR3 spells CASSFQALNYGYTF. CDR3 in DNA: TGTGCCAGCAGTTTTCAGGCACTCAACTATGGCTACACCTTC.

Of note for this clonotype: A much more abundant neighbour one base away suggests this may be a read error. V is TRBV7-8 and J is TRBJ2-7; 8 nucleotides line up with TRBD1. The CDR3 is 15 amino acids. In germline, CDR1 is SGHVS, CDR2 FQNEAQ. CDR3: CARSSRGLFSYEQYF. CDR3 nucleotides: TGTGCCCGCAGCTCCAGGGGGCTGTTCTCCTACGAGCAGTACTTC.

This clonotype was seen more than once but under ten times. V and J are TRBV3-1 and TRBJ1-2, with D hard to call. The germline V and J ends were trimmed by 0 bases and 5 bases, with 10 bases remaining between them. The V gene's germline CDR1 is LGHDT and CDR2 YNNKEL (reference sequence). The CDR3 covers 14 residues. The CDR3: CASSQDRAGYGYTF. The CDR3 DNA sequence: TGTGCCAGCAGCCAAGATCGGGCCGGGTATGGCTACACCTTC.

The V gene is TRBV27, the J gene TRBJ2-3, with 10 bases aligning to TRBD2. CDR1 and CDR2 from the germline V gene are MNHEY and SMNVEV (reference sequence). This CDR3 comprises 14 residues. Trimming removed 5 bases from V and 9 bases from J; junction bases left unmatched: 8. The chain's CDR3 is CASSVIAGGDTQYF. For the CDR3, the DNA is TGTGCCAGCAGTGTGATAGCGGGGGGAGACACGCAGTATTTT.

This chain uses TRBV6-5 with TRBJ1-2; D not resolved. Trimming took 5 bases from V and 6 from J, leaving 16 bases between them. CDR1 and CDR2 from the germline V gene are MNHEY and SVGAGI. The CDR3 has 14 amino acids. The CDR3 DNA reads as TGTGCCAGCAGTCCTTATGTCACCGGGCATGGCTACACCTTC. It encodes CASSPYVTGHGYTF.

The chain joins TRBV4-3 to TRBJ2-3; D is uncertain. This CDR3 is 14 amino acids long. The germline gives CDR1 LGHNA, CDR2 YSLEER. V was shortened by 0 bases and J by 8 bases, with 12 bases between the two germline ends. The CDR3 sequence is CASSQDNECGTQYF. In DNA form, the CDR3 reads TGCGCCAGCAGCCAAGATAATGAGTGTGGTACGCAGTATTTT.

This clonotype was observed a single time. The rearrangement joins TRBV12-3 or TRBV12-4 to TRBJ2-4, with a possible D match to TRBD1 (5 bases). TRBJ2-7 explains the end of the DNA better; the J call may be wrong. The CDR3 runs 14 residues. In DNA, the CDR3 is TGTGCCAGCAGTCCCGACGACAGAAACTACGAGCAGTACTTC. Amino acid sequence: CASSPDDRNYEQYF.

The sample holds a few counts of this clonotype. The chain couples TRBV20-1 to TRBJ2-5, with TRBD1 matching 9 bases. Trimming at V came to 5 bases and at J to 4 bases, leaving 11 bases not matched to a gene. Germline CDR1 is DFQATT and CDR2 is SNEGSKA (reference sequence). This CDR3 has 15 residues. The CDR3 nucleotides are TGCAGTGCTCTCAGGGACAGGGAGGCAGGAGAGACCCAGTACTTC. Its protein is CSALRDREAGETQYF.

The sample holds a few counts of this clonotype. V is TRBV15 and J is TRBJ2-5, with D tentatively TRBD2 (5 bases). CDR1 LNHNV and CDR2 YYDKDF come from the germline V gene (reference sequence). V shed 0 bases and J shed 2 bases, with 7 bases lying between them. The CDR3 totals 14 residues. The CDR3 spells CATSRERAQETQYF. Here the CDR3 DNA reads TGTGCCACCAGCAGAGAGCGGGCTCAAGAGACCCAGTACTTC.

This rearrangement joins TRBV4-2 to TRBJ1-6, with D unresolved. There are 14 residues in the CDR3. V dropped 1 base and J dropped 12 bases, with 13 bases sitting between them. Germline CDR1 LGHNA, CDR2 YNFKEQ. The CDR3 DNA reads as TGTGCCAGCAGCCAAGTGCCCCCGGTCAGACCCCTCCACTTT. It yields the protein CASSQVPPVRPLHF.

Comments on this clonotype: This may be a read error: a much more frequent sequence differs by one nucleotide. The chain is built from TRBV20-1 and TRBJ2-3; D may be TRBD1 (5 bases). CDR1 is DFQATT, CDR2 SNEGSKA, per germline (reference sequence). There are 13 residues in the CDR3. Trimming cost V 4 bases and J 6 bases, with 14 bases left between them. The CDR3 is CSAISRVGDTQYF. CDR3 DNA sequence: TGCAGTGCTATAAGCAGGGTTGGGGATACGCAGTATTTT.

This clonotype was observed a handful of times. The chain is built from TRBV28 and TRBJ2-1; D unclear. Germline lookup yields CDR1 MDHEN and CDR2 SYDVKM. Trimming stripped 5 bases from V and 4 bases from J, with 12 bases between. The CDR3 length is 14 residues. The CDR3 loop is CASSPPGLYNEQFF. The DNA of the CDR3 is TGTGCCAGCAGTCCACCCGGGCTGTACAATGAGCAGTTCTTC.

The rearrangement uses TRBV7-2 and TRBJ1-2, with a possible D match to TRBD1 (5 bases). The CDR3 loop spans 16 amino acids. From germline, CDR1 is SGHTA and CDR2 FQGNSA. V lost 5 bases and J 0 bases, leaving 16 bases between the germline ends. The CDR3 sequence is CASSPGTYPSNYGYTF. The CDR3 DNA sequence: TGTGCCAGCAGCCCCGGGACCTATCCCTCTAACTATGGCTACACCTTC.

The chain employs TRBV5-1 and TRBJ2-7; 8 bases line up with TRBD2. Gene TRBJ2-5 matches the end of the DNA better, so the J call may be wrong. Germline V lookup: CDR1 SGHRS, CDR2 YFSETQ. CDR3 length: 17 amino acids. Here the CDR3 reads CASSPRRTSGTRETQYF. In nucleotides, the CDR3 is TGCGCCAGCAGCCCCCGGAGAACTAGCGGAACTCGGGAGACCCAGTACTTC.

This clonotype was seen a few times. The V call is TRBV29-1, the J call TRBJ2-5; tentative D call: TRBD2 (5 bases). Germline V lookup: CDR1 SQVTM, CDR2 ANQGSEA. The V and J ends lost 0 bases and 7 bases respectively, with 12 bases between them. The CDR3 covers 13 residues. This CDR3 is CSVEDRGWGTQYF. CDR3 bases: TGCAGCGTTGAAGACCGGGGATGGGGGACCCAGTACTTC.

This chain links TRBV5-1 with TRBJ2-1, with D possibly matching TRBD2 (6 bases). The CDR3 sequence is 17 residues long. V was shortened by 2 bases and J by 10 bases, with 25 bases between the two germline ends. Germline V gene sequence: CDR1 SGHRS, CDR2 YFSETQ. This chain's CDR3 is CASSFGTASEGYREQFF. The DNA of the CDR3 is TGCGCCAGCAGCTTTGGTACCGCTAGCGAGGGGTACAGGGAGCAGTTCTTC.

CDR3 amino acids: CASRVGLAGVNEQFF. As DNA, the CDR3 is TGTGCCAGCAGGGTGGGGCTAGCGGGGGTCAATGAGCAGTTCTTC. This chain links TRBV12-3 or TRBV12-4 with TRBJ2-1, with 10 bases that match TRBD2. With 6 bases clipped from V and 6 bases from J, the junction kept 8 bases outside the gene matches. CDR3 size: 15 residues.

This clonotype has a handful of counts. The rearrangement links TRBV27 to TRBJ2-1, with a weak D call TRBD2 (5 bases). The CDR3 is made up of 13 amino acids. Trimming shortened V by 0 bases and J by 10 bases, and 10 bases separated the two germline ends. CDR1 and CDR2 from the germline V gene are MNHEY and SMNVEV (reference sequence). Here the CDR3 DNA reads TGTGCCAGCAGTTTATCCCGTTCGGGGGAGCAGTTCTTC. Translation gives CASSLSRSGEQFF.

This clonotype was counted a few times. This chain links TRBV29-1 with TRBJ2-7; weak D call: TRBD1 (6 bases). Germline V gene lookup returns CDR1 SQVTM and CDR2 ANQGSEA. CDR3 length: 13 residues. Trimming took 5 bases from V and 0 from J, leaving 11 bases between them. The CDR3 coding sequence is TGCAGCGTTAAACAGGGCTTCTCCTACGAGCAGTACTTC. Translation: CSVKQGFSYEQYF.

This clonotype was picked up a small number of times. The chain couples TRBV20-1 to TRBJ1-2, with D uncertain. This CDR3 comprises 12 residues. Per the germline V gene, CDR1 is DFQATT and CDR2 is SNEGSKA (reference sequence). With 3 bases removed from V and 9 bases from J, the gap between germline ends came to 14 bases. This chain's CDR3 is CSARASGVRYTF. The CDR3 region has the DNA TGCAGTGCTAGGGCCTCTGGGGTCCGCTACACCTTC.

This clonotype has a handful of counts. For the CDR3, the DNA is TGTGCCAGCAGCCAGGCCCTCCAAGGTTACGAGCAGTACTTC. This translates into CASSQALQGYEQYF. The rearrangement joins TRBV4-2 to TRBJ2-7, with D uncertain. Germline CDR1 reads LGHNA; CDR2 reads YNFKEQ. V lost 3 bases, J lost 4 bases, and 13 bases lay in between. The CDR3 length is 14 residues.

The chain has TRBV7-2 and TRBJ2-3, with D possibly TRBD1 on 6 matching bases. Trimming removed 6 bases at V and 5 bases at J, with 21 bases between. Germline lookup yields CDR1 SGHTA and CDR2 FQGNSA. This CDR3 is built from 16 residues. CDR3 sequence (DNA): TGTGCCAGCAGACGAGAGGCAGGGGCCCGCGGAGATACGCAGTATTTT. It specifies CASRREAGARGDTQYF.

The chain uses TRBV5-1 and TRBJ2-1, with 7 bases matching TRBD1. V shed 0 bases, J shed 7 bases, and the junction held 10 bases outside the gene matches. The germline V gene encodes CDR1 SGHRS and CDR2 YFSETQ. This CDR3 is built from 16 residues. The CDR3 region has the DNA TGCGCCAGCAGCTTGGAGACAGGGACGAGGGGGAATGAGCAGTTCTTC. Translation: CASSLETGTRGNEQFF.